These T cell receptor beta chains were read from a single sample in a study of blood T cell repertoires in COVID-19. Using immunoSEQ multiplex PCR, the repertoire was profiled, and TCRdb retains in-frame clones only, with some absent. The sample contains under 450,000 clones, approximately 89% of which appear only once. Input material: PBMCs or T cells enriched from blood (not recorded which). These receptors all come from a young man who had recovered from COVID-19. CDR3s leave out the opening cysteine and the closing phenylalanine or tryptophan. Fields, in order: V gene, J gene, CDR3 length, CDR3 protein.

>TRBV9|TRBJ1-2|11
ASSADTDYGYT
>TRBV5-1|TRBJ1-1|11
ASSSAGGTEAF
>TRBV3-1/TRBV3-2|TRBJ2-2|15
ASSQADRILITGELF
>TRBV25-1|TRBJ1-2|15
ASSPTGGQAGKLGYT
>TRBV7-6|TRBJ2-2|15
ASSLEGTSGVTGELF
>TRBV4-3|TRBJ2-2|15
ASSQDLVAGADGELF
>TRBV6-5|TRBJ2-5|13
ASNGHRRDLETQY
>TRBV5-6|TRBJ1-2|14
ASSRGVGLTNYGYT
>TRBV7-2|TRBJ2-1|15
ASSLAGAGGPWDEQF
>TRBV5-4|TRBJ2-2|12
ASSLSPDTGELF
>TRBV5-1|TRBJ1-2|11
ASSLGGQFGYT
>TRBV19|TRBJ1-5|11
ASADRVNQPQH
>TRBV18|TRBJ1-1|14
ASSPFTADGGDEAF
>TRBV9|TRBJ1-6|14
ASSVGGGGGYSPLH
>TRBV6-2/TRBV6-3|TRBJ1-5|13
ASSMVEGAVQPQH
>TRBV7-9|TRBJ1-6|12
ASSLRGGNSPLH
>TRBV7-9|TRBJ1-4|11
ASSHPSGEKLF
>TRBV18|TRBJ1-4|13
ASSEQGASNGKLF
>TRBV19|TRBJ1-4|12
ASKERATNEKLF
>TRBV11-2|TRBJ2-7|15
ASSSQTRALGSYEQY
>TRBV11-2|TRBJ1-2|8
ASSRYGYT
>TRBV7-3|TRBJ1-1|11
ASSPDRGGRFF
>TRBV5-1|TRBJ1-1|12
ASSEGQGYTEAF
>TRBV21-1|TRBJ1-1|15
ASSKPRTGQGNTEAF
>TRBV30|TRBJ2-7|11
AWSVTGGFEQY
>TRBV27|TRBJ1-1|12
ASSIRDMNTEAF
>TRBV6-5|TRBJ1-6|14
ASSYNMDRNNSPLH
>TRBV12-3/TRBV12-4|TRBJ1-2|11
ASTYSSNYGYT
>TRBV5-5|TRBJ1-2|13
ASSQTGAANYGYT
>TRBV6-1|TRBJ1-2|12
ASSEGGLDYGYT
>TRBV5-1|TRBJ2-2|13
ASSSLQSGTGELF
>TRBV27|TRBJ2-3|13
ASSLMRGNTDTQY
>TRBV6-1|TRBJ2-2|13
ASSELGRATGELF
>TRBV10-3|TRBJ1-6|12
AIALGQAASPLH
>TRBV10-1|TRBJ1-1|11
ASQPDRGTEAF
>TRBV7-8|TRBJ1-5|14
ASSVGGLYSNQPQH
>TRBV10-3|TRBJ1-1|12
AISRTGVGTEAF
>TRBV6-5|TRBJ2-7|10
ASSRQGWEQY
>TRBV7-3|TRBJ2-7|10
ASSPGGYEQY
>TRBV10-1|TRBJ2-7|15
ASSERAGGFLSYEQY
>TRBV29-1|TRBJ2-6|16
SVEDLDSESSGANVLT